These 25 T cell receptor beta chains were all obtained from the same sample, sequenced in a study of metastatic and nonmetastatic thyroid tumors. TCRdb re-called the PCR reads with MiXCR. Here the sample spans 17,000 or so clones, over 20% being singletons. Until they underwent thyroid surgery, no patient had received any treatment. What was sequenced was tumor tissue. These receptors were taken from a female donor with papillary thyroid cancer or a benign thyroid nodule (not recorded which). Some clones in this sample may be carry-over from other donors' samples.

This clone was found a few times. One junction end does not reproduce the germline sequence, and a read error may be involved. V and J are TRBV12-3 or TRBV12-4 and TRBJ1-4, with D possibly matching TRBD1 (5 bases). The CDR3 sequence is 17 residues long. In nucleotides, the CDR3 is TGTGCCAGCAGCCCCCTCCGGCTAAGAGGGACTAATGAAAAACCGTTTTTT. This sequence encodes CASSPLRLRGTNEKPFF.

This clone has at least ten counts. V gene TRBV7-9 combines with J gene TRBJ1-1; a weak D match, TRBD1 (5 bases). Germline-derived CDR1 and CDR2 are SEHNR and FQNEAQ (reference sequence). V lost 2 bases, J lost 11 bases, and 12 bases lay in between. The CDR3 consists of 12 residues. Here the CDR3 reads CASSLNGGGAFF. In DNA form, the CDR3 reads TGTGCCAGCAGCTTAAATGGGGGAGGCGCTTTCTTT.

This clone has ten or more counts. The CDR3 sequence is CASSERASNQPQHF. The CDR3 DNA is TGTGCCAGCAGTGAAAGGGCTAGCAATCAGCCCCAGCATTTT. The chain couples TRBV2 to TRBJ1-5, with no clear D. Germline V gene data show CDR1 as SNHLY and CDR2 as FYNNEI. The CDR3 extends over 14 amino acids. Trimming removed 2 bases at V and 0 bases at J, with 5 bases between.

Notes on this clone: Compared with germline, one end of the junction differs, possibly owing to a read error. This rearrangement joins TRBV5-1 to TRBJ2-6, with 11 bases fitting TRBD1. Germline CDR1 reads SGHRS; CDR2 reads YFSETQ. This CDR3 region has 14 residues. The CDR3 sequence: CASRIGQGAYVLTF. As DNA, the CDR3 is TGCGCCAGCAGAATAGGACAGGGGGCCTACGTCCTGACTTTC.

This clone was detected only a few times. The CDR3 protein is CASRRTAYGYTF. The CDR3 coding sequence is TGTGCCAGTAGGAGGACGGCCTATGGCTACACCTTC. The chain has TRBV19 and TRBJ1-2; D is unclear. V lost 6 bases and J lost 4, with 9 bases in between. Germline V gene sequence: CDR1 LNHDA, CDR2 SQIVND (reference sequence). This CDR3 region has 12 residues. Full variable domain (outside the CDR3, taken from reference TRBV19 and TRBJ1-2): DGGITQSPKYLFRKEGQNVTLSCEQNLNHDAMYWYRQDPGQGLRLIYYSQIVNDFQKGDIAEGYSVSREKKESFPLTVTSAQKNPTAFYLCASRRTAYGYTFGSGTRLTVV.

The V and J genes are TRBV6-2 or TRBV6-3 and TRBJ2-1, with 11 nucleotides matching TRBD2. The CDR3 is 19 residues long. The trim removed 7 bases at V and 5 bases at J, leaving 19 bases unmatched. Looked up from germline, CDR1 is MNHEY and CDR2 is SVGEGT. The CDR3, as DNA: TGTGCCAGCACCCCCGGTTTGGGACTAGCGGCCCTCGTGGACAATGAGCAGTTCTTC. Translating it yields CASTPGLGLAALVDNEQFF.

This clone was observed a few times. In nucleotides, the CDR3 is TGTGCCAGCAGTTTGGCTGTTAGCGGCTACGAGCAGTACTTC. As protein: CASSLAVSGYEQYF. The V gene is TRBV12-3 or TRBV12-4, the J gene TRBJ2-7, with D perhaps TRBD2 (6 bases). The CDR3 extends over 14 amino acids. The V and J ends lost 3 bases and 3 bases respectively, with 12 bases between them.

This sequence joins TRBV5-6 and TRBJ2-1; D is uncertain. The CDR3 has 14 residues. The ends were cut back, 2 bases at V and 5 bases at J, with 11 bases in the middle. The germline gives CDR1 SGHDT, CDR2 YYEEEE. CDR3: CASSFTGPHNEQFF. DNA for the CDR3: TGTGCCAGCAGCTTTACGGGCCCCCACAATGAGCAGTTCTTC.

Details on this clone: One end of the junction is discordant with germline, which a read error may explain. The rearrangement links TRBV27 to TRBJ1-2; 10 positions agree with TRBD1. This CDR3 has 14 residues. In germline, CDR1 is MNHEY, CDR2 SMNVEV (reference sequence). This chain's CDR3 is CASPMTGGHYVYTF. The CDR3 DNA reads TGTGCCTCCCCAATGACAGGGGGCCACTATGTCTACACCTTC.

In the case of this clone: With a much larger clone just one base away, this may be a read error. Other DNA variants within this sample encode the same CDR3. This chain joins TRBV29-1 and TRBJ1-2; D uncertain. With 6 bases removed from V and 9 bases from J, the gap between germline ends came to 17 bases. Germline-derived CDR1 and CDR2 are SQVTM and ANQGSEA. CDR3 length: 12 residues. The CDR3 spells CSVSGQSISYTF. The CDR3 bases are TGCAGCGTCAGCGGGCAGTCCATAAGCTACACCTTC.

This clone was counted only a few times. Other DNA sequences in the sample encode the same CDR3. This sequence joins TRBV6-1 and TRBJ1-2, with a possible D match to TRBD1 (6 bases). Per the germline V gene, CDR1 is MNHNS and CDR2 is SASEGT. The CDR3 extends over 13 amino acids. V lost 8 bases, J lost 2 bases, and 12 bases lay in between. CDR3 bases: TGTGCCAGCGCCCCCGGGGGCAACTATGGCTACACCTTC. Its translation: CASAPGGNYGYTF.

This clone was counted many times. The junction and the germline gene differ at one end; a read error may be behind it. The V call is TRBV28, the J call TRBJ2-7, with 8 bases that match TRBD2. CDR1 and CDR2 (germline): MDHEN, SYDVKM. CDR3 length: 12 amino acids. CDR3 in DNA: TGTGCCAGCAACATAGCGGGATACGGGCAGTACTTC. This translates into CASNIAGYGQYF.

This clone has a single count. This chain uses TRBV7-2 with TRBJ2-7; TRBD2 is a possible D gene (5 bases). Looked up from germline, CDR1 is SGHTA and CDR2 is FQGNSA. V lost 5 bases, J lost 0 bases, and 14 bases lay in between. This CDR3 has 15 amino acids. The CDR3 sequence: CASSKWTASSYEQYF. The CDR3 region has the DNA TGTGCCAGCAGCAAATGGACTGCGAGCTCCTACGAGCAGTACTTC. Based on the CDR3 plus reference TRBV7-2 and TRBJ2-7, the full variable domain is GAGVSQSPSNKVTEKGKDVELRCDPISGHTALYWYRQSLGQGLEFLIYFQGNSAPDKSGLPSDRFSAERTGGSVSTLTIQRTQQEDSAVYLCASSKWTASSYEQYFGPGTRLTVT.

For the CDR3, the DNA is TGTGCCTGGAAGGACAGGGGGCCTGGGGCCAACGTCCTGACTTTC. Protein product: CAWKDRGPGANVLTF. The chain links TRBV30 to TRBJ2-6, with 11 positions matching TRBD1. The CDR3 totals 15 residues. J was trimmed by 2 bases and V by 4 bases; bases with no gene match: 1. Germline CDR1 reads GTSNPN; CDR2 reads SVGIG (reference sequence).

This clone was observed a handful of times. The gene calls are TRBV7-2 and TRBJ1-5, with TRBD1 identical over 8 bases. The CDR3 is 15 residues long. Germline V lookup: CDR1 SGHTA, CDR2 FQGNSA. With V trimmed by 4 bases and J by 3 bases, 5 bases remained unmatched. This CDR3 reads CASSSRDRNNQPQHF. CDR3 DNA: TGTGCCAGCAGCTCCAGGGACAGGAACAATCAGCCCCAGCATTTT.

V gene TRBV6-1 combines with J gene TRBJ2-2; no clear D gene. V lost 3 bases to trimming and J lost 7 bases, with 15 bases between them. The CDR3 length is 15 residues. Per germline, CDR1 MNHNS and CDR2 SASEGT. This chain's CDR3 is CASSEELGSSGELFF. CDR3 nucleotide sequence: TGTGCCAGCAGTGAGGAGCTGGGGTCTAGCGGGGAGCTGTTTTTT.

This clone is medium-sized within its sample. Relative to the germline gene, one junction end is altered; a read error may explain this. The J gene is TRBJ2-7, the V gene TRBV6-1; D remains ambiguous. The CDR3 is 13 residues long. CDR1 and CDR2 from the germline V gene are MNHNS and SASEGT. CDR3 sequence (DNA): TGTGCCAGCAGTTCGGAAGGACGAGCCCGACTGCTGTTC. This codes for CASSSEGRARLLF.

In its sample, this clone was seen a few times. The CDR3 region is CASSSSGHNSPLHF. The CDR3 DNA follows: TGTGCCAGCAGTTCCTCGGGACACAATTCACCCCTCCACTTT. This chain connects TRBV6-5 to TRBJ1-6; tentative D call: TRBD1 (6 bases). V shed 4 bases and J shed 7 bases, with 11 bases lying between them. CDR1 is MNHEY and CDR2 is SVGAGI in the germline V gene. The length of the CDR3 is 14 residues.

This clone was seen repeatedly, ten times or more. This chain links TRBV20-1 with TRBJ2-3; D gene uncertain. Germline values: CDR1 DFQATT, CDR2 SNEGSKA (reference sequence). V lost 4 bases and J 10 bases, leaving 12 bases between the germline ends. This CDR3 region has 11 residues. CDR3: CSATTVGAQYF. Written as DNA, the CDR3 is TGCAGTGCTACCACCGTCGGTGCGCAGTATTTT.

This clone was detected many times. This chain links TRBV7-3 with TRBJ2-2; D gene unclear. Germline assignment: CDR1 SGHTA and CDR2 FQGTGA. The CDR3 is 13 residues long. Trimming cost V 5 bases and J 8 bases, with 12 bases left between them. The CDR3 DNA reads TGTGCCAGCAGCCAAACCCAATCAGGGGAGCTGTTTTTT. Its translation: CASSQTQSGELFF.

This clone was picked up many times. A much bigger clone sits one base away, suggesting this may be a read error. The chain carries TRBV28 and TRBJ2-3; no firm D call. This CDR3 region has 16 residues. Germline V gene sequence: CDR1 MDHEN, CDR2 SYDVKM. V dropped 5 bases and J dropped 5 bases, with 20 bases sitting between them. CDR3 loop: CASSPLAVPTLDTQYF. The CDR3 region has the DNA TGTGCCAGCAGTCCCTTGGCAGTCCCGACCTTAGATACGCAGTATTTT.

The sample holds many counts of this clone. The chain recombines TRBV5-4 with TRBJ2-7, with D perhaps assigned TRBD1 or TRBD2 (7 bases each). Germline V gives CDR1 SGHNT, CDR2 YYREEE (reference sequence). V was trimmed by 4 bases and J by 2 bases, leaving 19 bases between them. The CDR3 spans 16 residues. The CDR3 region has the DNA TGTGCCAGCAGCCCTACCCGACAGGGAGGGCCCTACGAGCAGTACTTC. Translating it yields CASSPTRQGGPYEQYF.

This clone was seen ten or more times. V and J are TRBV20-1 and TRBJ1-2; D unclear. The CDR3 has 13 residues. Trimming shortened V by 6 bases and J by 3 bases, and 14 bases separated the two germline ends. The germline V gene has CDR1 DFQATT and CDR2 SNEGSKA (reference sequence). CDR3 region: CSAKRRSYYGYTF. In nucleotides, the CDR3 is TGCAGTGCCAAGCGTCGGAGTTACTATGGCTACACCTTC.

The V and J genes are TRBV12-3 or TRBV12-4 and TRBJ2-6; D is uncertain. The CDR3 sequence is 15 residues long. The V end lost 11 bases, the J end lost 4 bases, and 18 bases lay between the germline ends. CDR3 DNA: TGTGCCTCTAAGTGGTCCCCAACCGGGGCCAACGTCCTGACTTTC. Translating it yields CASKWSPTGANVLTF.

This clone was seen a few times. This chain uses TRBV28 with TRBJ2-3, with 9 bases fitting TRBD1. Germline V gene sequence: CDR1 MDHEN, CDR2 SYDVKM. V dropped 5 bases and J dropped 5; count of bases not matched to a gene: 11. This CDR3 spans 16 amino acids. CDR3: CASSTWTGVWGDTQYF. The CDR3 bases are TGTGCCAGCAGTACTTGGACAGGGGTTTGGGGAGATACGCAGTATTTT.